This T cell receptor (beta chain) was documented in a study of cytomegalovirus exposure and HLA in healthy donors. Findings and caveats of the study: Across HLA loci, a later analysis found differing TCR association rates, with DRB1 most and HLA-C fewest.

Regarding this clone: Its antigen is currently unknown.

PCR was performed using 60 Vbeta and 13 Jbeta primers. Method: immunoSEQ multiplex PCR; TCRdb's copy keeps in-frame clones and lacks some. The top ten hold around 2.4% of the sample, which has under 200,000 clones, roughly four fifths seen once. The CDR3 is 15 amino acids. The junction had 9 bases not matched to a gene; V was cut back by 4 bases and J by 8 bases. Germline V CDR1 and CDR2: SGHRS, YFSETQ. This receptor was taken from a female donor in good health and CMV-seronegative. The chain has TRBV5-1 and TRBJ1-4, with TRBD1 matching 9 bases. The sequencing input was PBMCs. In DNA form, the CDR3 reads TGCGCCAGCAGCCTGACAGGGGGTTCTGCGGAAAAACTGTTTTTT. Protein product: CASSLTGGSAEKLFF. Looking up the rest from reference TRBV5-1 and TRBJ1-4 gives the full variable domain: KAGVTQTPRYLIKTRGQQVTLSCSPISGHRSVSWYQQTPGQGLQFLFEYFSETQRNKGNFPGRFSGRQFSNSRSEMNVSTLELGDSALYLCASSLTGGSAEKLFFGSGTQLSVL.